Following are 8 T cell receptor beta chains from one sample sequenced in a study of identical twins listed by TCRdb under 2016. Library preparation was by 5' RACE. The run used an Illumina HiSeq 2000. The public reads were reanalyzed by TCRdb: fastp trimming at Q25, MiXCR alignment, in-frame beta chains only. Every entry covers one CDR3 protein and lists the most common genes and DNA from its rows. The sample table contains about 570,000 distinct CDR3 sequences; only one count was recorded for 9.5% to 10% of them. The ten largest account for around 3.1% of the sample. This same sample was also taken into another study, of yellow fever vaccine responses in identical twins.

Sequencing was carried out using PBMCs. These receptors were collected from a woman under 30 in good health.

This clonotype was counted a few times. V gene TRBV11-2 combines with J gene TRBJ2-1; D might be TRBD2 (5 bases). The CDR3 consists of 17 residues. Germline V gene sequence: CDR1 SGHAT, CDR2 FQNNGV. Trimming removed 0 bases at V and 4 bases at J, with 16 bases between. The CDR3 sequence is CASSLDRAGLRYNEQFF. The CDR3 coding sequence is TGTGCCAGCAGCTTAGATCGGGCGGGCCTCAGATACAATGAGCAGTTCTTC.

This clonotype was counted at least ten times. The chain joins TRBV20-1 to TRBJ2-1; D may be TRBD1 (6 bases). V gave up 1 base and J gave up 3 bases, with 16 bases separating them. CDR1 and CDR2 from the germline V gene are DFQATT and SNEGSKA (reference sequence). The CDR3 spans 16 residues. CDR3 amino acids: CSARGQAVRLYNEQFF. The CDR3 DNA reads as TGCAGTGCTAGAGGACAGGCGGTAAGACTCTACAATGAGCAGTTCTTC.

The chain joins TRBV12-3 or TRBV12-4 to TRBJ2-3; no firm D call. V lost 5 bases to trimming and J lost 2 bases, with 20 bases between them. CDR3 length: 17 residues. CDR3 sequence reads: CASSGMSWVSATDTQYF. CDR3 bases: TGTGCCAGCAGTGGTATGAGTTGGGTTTCTGCCACAGATACGCAGTATTTT.

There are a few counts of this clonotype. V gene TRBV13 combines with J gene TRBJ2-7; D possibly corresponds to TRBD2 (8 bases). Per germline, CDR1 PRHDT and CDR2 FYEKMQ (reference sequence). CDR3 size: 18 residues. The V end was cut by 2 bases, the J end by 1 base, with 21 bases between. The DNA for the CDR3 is TGTGCCAGCAGCTTATTGCGGGGGGCAGGGGGAACATCCTACGAGCAGTACTTC. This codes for CASSLLRGAGGTSYEQYF.

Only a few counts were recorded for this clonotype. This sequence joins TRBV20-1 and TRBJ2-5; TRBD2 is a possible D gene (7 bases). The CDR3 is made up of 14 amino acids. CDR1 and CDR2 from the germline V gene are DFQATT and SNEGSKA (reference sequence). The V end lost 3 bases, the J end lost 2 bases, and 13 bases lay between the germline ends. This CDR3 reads CSASGRGAQETQYF. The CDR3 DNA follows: TGCAGTGCTAGTGGTCGGGGGGCACAAGAGACCCAGTACTTC.

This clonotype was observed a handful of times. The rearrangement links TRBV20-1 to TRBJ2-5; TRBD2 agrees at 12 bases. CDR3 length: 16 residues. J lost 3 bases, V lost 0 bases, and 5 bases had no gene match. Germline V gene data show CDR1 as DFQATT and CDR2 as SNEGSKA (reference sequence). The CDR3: CSARDRLAGGKETQYF. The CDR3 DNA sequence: TGCAGTGCTAGAGATAGGCTAGCGGGGGGGAAAGAGACCCAGTACTTC.

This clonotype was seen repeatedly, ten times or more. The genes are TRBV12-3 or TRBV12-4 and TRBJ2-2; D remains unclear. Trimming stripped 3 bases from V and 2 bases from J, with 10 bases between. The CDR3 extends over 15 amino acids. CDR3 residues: CASSFLRSNTGELFF. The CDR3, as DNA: TGTGCCAGCAGTTTTTTGCGTAGTAACACCGGGGAGCTGTTTTTT.

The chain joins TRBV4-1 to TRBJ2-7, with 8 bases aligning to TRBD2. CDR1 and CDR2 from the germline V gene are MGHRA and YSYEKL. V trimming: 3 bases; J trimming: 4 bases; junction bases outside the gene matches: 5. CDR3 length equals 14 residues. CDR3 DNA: TGCGCCAGCAGCCAGTCCTTAGCGGGGTACGAGCAGTACTTC. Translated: CASSQSLAGYEQYF.